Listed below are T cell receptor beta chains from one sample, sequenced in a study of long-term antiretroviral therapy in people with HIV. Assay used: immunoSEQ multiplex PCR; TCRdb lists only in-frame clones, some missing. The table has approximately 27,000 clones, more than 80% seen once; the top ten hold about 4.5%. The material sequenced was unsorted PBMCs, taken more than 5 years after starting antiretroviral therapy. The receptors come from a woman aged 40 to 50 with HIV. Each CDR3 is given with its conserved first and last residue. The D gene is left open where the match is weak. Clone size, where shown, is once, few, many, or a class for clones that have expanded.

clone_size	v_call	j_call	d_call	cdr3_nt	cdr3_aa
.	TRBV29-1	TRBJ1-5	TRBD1	TGCAGCGTTGAGGGACAGGGGGATCAGCCCCAGCATTTT	CSVEGQGDQPQHF
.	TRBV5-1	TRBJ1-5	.	TGCGCCAGCAGCTTGGCCCCGGATCAGCCCCAGCATTTT	CASSLAPDQPQHF
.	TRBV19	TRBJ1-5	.	TGTGCCAGTAGTTCCTTCCAGAGTAGCAATCAGCCCCAGCATTTT	CASSSFQSSNQPQHF
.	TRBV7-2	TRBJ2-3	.	TGTGCCAGCAGCTTTACTAGCCCCCCAGATACGCAGTATTTT	CASSFTSPPDTQYF
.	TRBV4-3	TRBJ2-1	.	TGCGCCAGCAGCCAAGACAGGAGCTCCTACAATGAGCAGTTCTTC	CASSQDRSSYNEQFF
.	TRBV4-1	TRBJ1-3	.	TGCGCCAGCAGCCCAAGCCCCCGAAACACCATATATTTT	CASSPSPRNTIYF
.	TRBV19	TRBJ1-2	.	TGTGCCAGTAGTATATGGGGGGCTGATGGCTACACCTTC	CASSIWGADGYTF
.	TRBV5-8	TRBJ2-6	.	TGTGCCAGCAGCTGGACACCTCGCTCTGGGGCCAACGTCCTGACTTTC	CASSWTPRSGANVLTF
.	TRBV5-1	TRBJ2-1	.	TGCGCCAGCAGCTTGGGGACAGACGGCGATGAGCAGTTCTTC	CASSLGTDGDEQFF
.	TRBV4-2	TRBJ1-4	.	TGTGCCAGCAGCCAAGAAGGGCAGGACAATGAAAAACTGTTTTTT	CASSQEGQDNEKLFF
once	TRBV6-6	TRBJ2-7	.	TGTGCCAGCAGACCCGGTGGTGCCTACGAGCAGTACTTC	CASRPGGAYEQYF
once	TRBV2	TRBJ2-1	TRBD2	TGTGCCAGCAGAGGGACTAGCGGAACCTACAATGAGCAGTTCTTC	CASRGTSGTYNEQFF
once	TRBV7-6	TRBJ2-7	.	TGTGCCAGCAGCTCGGGACCTGTATACGAGCAGTACTTC	CASSSGPVYEQYF
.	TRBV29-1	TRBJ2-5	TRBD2	TGCAGCGTTGCCCTAGCGGGGGAGACCCAGTACTTC	CSVALAGETQYF
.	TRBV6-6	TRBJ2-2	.	TGTGCCAGCAGTTACGCAGGTCGTGGCACCGGGGAGCTGTTTTTT	CASSYAGRGTGELFF
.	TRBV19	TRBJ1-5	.	TGTGCCAGTAGTGTGACACTTAATCAGCCCCAGCATTTT	CASSVTLNQPQHF
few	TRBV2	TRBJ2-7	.	TGTGCCAGCAGCCCCTACGAGCAGTACTTC	CASSPYEQYF
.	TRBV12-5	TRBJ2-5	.	TGTGCTAGTGGTTTCGCCAGTGGATATGAGCAGTACTTC	CASGFASGYEQYF
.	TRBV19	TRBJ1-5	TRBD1	TGTGCCAGTAGTGCGACAGGGGGCTACAATCAGCCCCAGCATTTT	CASSATGGYNQPQHF
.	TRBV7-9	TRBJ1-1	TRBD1	TGTGCCAGCAGCTTAGAGGGGGCTGGGACTGAAGCTTTCTTT	CASSLEGAGTEAFF
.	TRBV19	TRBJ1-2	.	TGTGCCAGTAGTAGCTATGGCTACACCTTC	CASSSYGYTF
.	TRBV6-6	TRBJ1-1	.	TGTGCCAGCAGTTACGGTAGCGCTGAAGCTTTCTTT	CASSYGSAEAFF
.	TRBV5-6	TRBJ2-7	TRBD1	TGTGCCAGCAGCTTTACACCGGGACAGGCTTCCTACGAGCAGTACTTC	CASSFTPGQASYEQYF
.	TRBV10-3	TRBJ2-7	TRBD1	TGTGCCATCAGTGAGTCGCGGACAGGGGGGGACGAGCAGTACTTC	CAISESRTGGDEQYF
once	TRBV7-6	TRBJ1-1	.	TGTGCCAGCAGCTTAGAACAGAACACTGAAGCTTTCTTT	CASSLEQNTEAFF
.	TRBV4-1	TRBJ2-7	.	TGCGCCAGCAGCCAAGTCCAGGATTCCTACGAGCAGTACTTC	CASSQVQDSYEQYF
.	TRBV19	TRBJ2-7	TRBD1	TGTGCCAGTAGTATAGAGACAGGGGGAGACTACGAGCAGTACTTC	CASSIETGGDYEQYF
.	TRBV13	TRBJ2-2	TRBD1	TGTGCCAGCAGCGGACAGGAGTACACCGGGGAGCTGTTTTTT	CASSGQEYTGELFF
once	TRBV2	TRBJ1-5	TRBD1	TGTGCCAGCGAAGGACAGGGGCCGAATCAGCCCCAGCATTTT	CASEGQGPNQPQHF
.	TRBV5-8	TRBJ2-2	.	TGTGCCGGACGAACCGGGGAGCTGTTTTTT	CAGRTGELFF
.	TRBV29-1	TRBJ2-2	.	TGCAGCGTTGGAGCGGGACACGCCGGGGAGCTGTTTTTT	CSVGAGHAGELFF
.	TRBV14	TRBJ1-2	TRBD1	TGTGCCAGCAGCCAAGCCAACAGGGGGGCCTATGGCTACACCTTC	CASSQANRGAYGYTF
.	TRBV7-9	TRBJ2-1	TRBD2	TGTGCCAGCAGCCCAACCGGGCTAGCGGCTGAGCAGTTCTTC	CASSPTGLAAEQFF
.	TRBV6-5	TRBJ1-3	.	TGTGCCAGCAGTTACATCCGGGCCAGCTCTGGAAACACCATATATTTT	CASSYIRASSGNTIYF
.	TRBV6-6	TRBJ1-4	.	TGTGCCAGCAGGCGTGTGATCAATGAAAAACTGTTTTTT	CASRRVINEKLFF
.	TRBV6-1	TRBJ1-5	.	TGTGCCAGCAGTGGCGTGCAGCCCCAGCATTTT	CASSGVQPQHF
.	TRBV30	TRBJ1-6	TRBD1	TGTGCCTGGAGTGAAAAAGGGACAGGGAGTTCACCCCTCCACTTT	CAWSEKGTGSSPLHF
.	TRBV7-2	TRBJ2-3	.	TGTGCCAGCAGCCCCCCGTTTCGTGGCTCCATCAACACAGATACGCAGTATTTT	CASSPPFRGSINTDTQYF
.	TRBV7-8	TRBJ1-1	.	TGTGCCAGCAGCTTAGAAGGGTGGTTAACTGAAGCTTTCTTT	CASSLEGWLTEAFF
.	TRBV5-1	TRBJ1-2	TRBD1	TGCGCCAGCAGCTTGGATACAGGGGCCTATGGCTACACCTTC	CASSLDTGAYGYTF
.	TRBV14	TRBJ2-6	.	TGTGCCAGCAGCCCCAGGATCTCTGGGGCCAACGTCCTGACTTTC	CASSPRISGANVLTF
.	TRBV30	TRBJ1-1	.	TGTGCCTGGGTCTTTGGGGGGGCCCTGGAGACTGAAGCTTTCTTT	CAWVFGGALETEAFF
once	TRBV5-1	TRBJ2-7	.	TGCGCCAGCAATCCTGAGGGACTTCCCTCCTACGAGCAGTACTTC	CASNPEGLPSYEQYF
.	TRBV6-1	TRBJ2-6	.	TGTGCCAGCAGTGAAGACAGCTCTGGGGCCAACGTCCTGACTTTC	CASSEDSSGANVLTF
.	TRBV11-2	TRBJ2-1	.	TGTGCCAGCAGCTTCATGAGACTCAGCGGGGAGCAGTTCTTC	CASSFMRLSGEQFF
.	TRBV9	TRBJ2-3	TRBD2	TGTGCCAGCAGTCGAGCGGGGGGGCAGGCAGATACGCAGTATTTT	CASSRAGGQADTQYF
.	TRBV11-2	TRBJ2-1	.	TGTGCCAGCAGCCGGGACGGCACCAATGAGCAGTTCTTC	CASSRDGTNEQFF
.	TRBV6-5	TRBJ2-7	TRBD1	TGTGCCAGCACCCAGGGGACAGGGGGCTACGAGCAGTACTTC	CASTQGTGGYEQYF
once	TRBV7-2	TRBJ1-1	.	TGTGCCAGCACCCTAACAGGTATCAACACTGAAGCTTTCTTT	CASTLTGINTEAFF
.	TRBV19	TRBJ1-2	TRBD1	TGTGCCAGTAGTCTCGGGACAGGGAAAGAGTACTATGGCTACACCTTC	CASSLGTGKEYYGYTF
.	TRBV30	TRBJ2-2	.	TGTGCCTGGACACCGGGACCTTTCACCGGGGAGCTGTTTTTT	CAWTPGPFTGELFF
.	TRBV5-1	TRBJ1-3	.	TGCGCCAGCAGCCTGGGGTCCTCCCTTACGAAGAACTCTGGAAACACCATATATTTT	CASSLGSSLTKNSGNTIYF
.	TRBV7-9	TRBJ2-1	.	TGTGCCAGCAGCCCGCCTCCCGAGATTCTCTACAATGAGCAGTTCTTC	CASSPPPEILYNEQFF
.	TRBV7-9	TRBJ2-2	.	TGTGCCAGCAGCATTTACACCGGGGAGCTGTTTTTT	CASSIYTGELFF
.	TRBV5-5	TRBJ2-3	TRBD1	TGTGCCAGCAGCCCCGCCCGGACAGGGGCTACGACCGATACGCAGTATTTT	CASSPARTGATTDTQYF
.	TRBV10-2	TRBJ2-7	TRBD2	TGCGCCAGCAGCGACCTGCCTAGCGGGGGGGCCAACTCCTACGAGCAGTACTTC	CASSDLPSGGANSYEQYF
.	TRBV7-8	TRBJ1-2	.	TGTGCCAGCAGCTTAGGCACGGCGGCTTCTTACGGCTATGGCTACACCTTC	CASSLGTAASYGYGYTF
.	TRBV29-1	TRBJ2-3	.	TGCAGCGTTGGGAGTAGCACAGATACGCAGTATTTT	CSVGSSTDTQYF
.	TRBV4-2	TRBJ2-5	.	TGTGCCAGCAGCCCGGGGATCACCGAGACCCAGTACTTC	CASSPGITETQYF
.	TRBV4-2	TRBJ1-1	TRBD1	TGTGCCAGCAGTCCCGGGCAGGGGGGGAGCACTGAAGCTTTCTTT	CASSPGQGGSTEAFF